Each of the 6 T cell receptor beta chains below was sequenced from the same sample in a study of T cell responses to AZD1222 COVID-19 vaccine. Generated by immunoSEQ multiplex PCR, the TCRdb table keeps only in-frame clones and is missing some. The sample has 110,000 or so clones, 80% to 90% seen once. Specimen: peripheral blood, collected 28 days after the second AZD1222 dose. The source is an adult who received the AZD1222 COVID-19 vaccine.

V and J are TRBV7-3 and TRBJ1-1; tentative D call: TRBD1 (6 bases). V lost 2 bases, J lost 5 bases, and 9 bases lay in between. The germline V gene encodes CDR1 SGHTA and CDR2 FQGTGA. The CDR3 has 13 residues. This CDR3 reads CASSLSGETEAFF. The CDR3 DNA is TGTGCCAGCAGCTTATCAGGGGAAACTGAAGCTTTCTTT.

The genes are TRBV3-1 (or the pseudogene TRBV3-2) and TRBJ2-3; 9 bases fit TRBD1. The germline gives CDR1 LGHDT, CDR2 YNNKEL (reference sequence). V lost 4 bases to trimming and J lost 6 bases; unmatched junction nucleotides: 2. The CDR3 length is 13 residues. CDR3 amino acids: CASSRTGGDTQYF. DNA for the CDR3: TGTGCCAGCAGCCGTACAGGGGGCGATACGCAGTATTTT.

The V call is TRBV5-1, the J call TRBJ1-4, with no clear D. CDR1 SGHRS and CDR2 YFSETQ come from the germline V gene. V dropped 0 bases and J dropped 0 bases, with 9 bases sitting between them. The CDR3 length is 16 residues. CDR3 in amino acids: CASSLGGSATNEKLFF. In nucleotides, the CDR3 is TGCGCCAGCAGCTTGGGAGGGTCCGCAACTAATGAAAAACTGTTTTTT.

The chain employs TRBV27 and TRBJ2-5, with D perhaps assigned TRBD1 or TRBD2 (5 bases each). This CDR3 is 15 amino acids long. V lost 5 bases to trimming and J lost 3 bases, with 16 bases between them. The germline V gene has CDR1 MNHEY and CDR2 SMNVEV (reference sequence). The CDR3 loop is CASSQRDGIEETQYF. In DNA, the CDR3 is TGTGCCAGCAGTCAACGGGACGGAATTGAAGAGACCCAGTACTTC.

This chain joins TRBV5-5 and TRBJ1-6; no definite D call. Germline lookup yields CDR1 SGHKS and CDR2 YYEKEE (reference sequence). V was shortened by 1 base and J by 10 bases, with 12 bases between the two germline ends. The CDR3 has 14 residues. The CDR3 DNA follows: TGTGCCAGCAGCTTGACCGGGAGTGGCTCACCCCTCCACTTT. Protein sequence: CASSLTGSGSPLHF.

The chain carries TRBV20-1 and TRBJ1-3; unclear D gene. Germline loops: CDR1 DFQATT, CDR2 SNEGSKA (reference sequence). V lost 3 bases and J 3 bases, leaving 30 bases between the germline ends. The CDR3 sequence is 20 residues long. CDR3 nucleotides: TGCAGTGCTAGTCGTTATAACTCGTCAGCCGCTCGGGAGGTTGGAAACACCATATATTTT. Translated: CSASRYNSSAAREVGNTIYF.